This T cell receptor beta chain was found in a study of T cell changes during pregnancy in multiple sclerosis. The V and J ends lost 5 bases and 0 bases respectively, with 13 bases between them. The CDR3 is 15 residues long. The V gene's germline CDR1 is MNHEY and CDR2 SMNVEV (reference sequence). Clones were read by immunoSEQ multiplex PCR, and TCRdb kept only the in-frame ones, dropping some. The sample consists of about 61,000 clones, approximately 90% of them appearing once. The sequencing here drew on peripheral blood, taken in the first trimester of pregnancy. The TCR comes from a female donor in good health, enrolled as a control in a pregnancy study. The chain has TRBV27 and TRBJ1-2; D is uncertain. The CDR3 DNA follows: TGTGCCAGCAGTCCCGAGTGGGCCCCTAACTATGGCTACACCTTC. Translation gives CASSPEWAPNYGYTF.